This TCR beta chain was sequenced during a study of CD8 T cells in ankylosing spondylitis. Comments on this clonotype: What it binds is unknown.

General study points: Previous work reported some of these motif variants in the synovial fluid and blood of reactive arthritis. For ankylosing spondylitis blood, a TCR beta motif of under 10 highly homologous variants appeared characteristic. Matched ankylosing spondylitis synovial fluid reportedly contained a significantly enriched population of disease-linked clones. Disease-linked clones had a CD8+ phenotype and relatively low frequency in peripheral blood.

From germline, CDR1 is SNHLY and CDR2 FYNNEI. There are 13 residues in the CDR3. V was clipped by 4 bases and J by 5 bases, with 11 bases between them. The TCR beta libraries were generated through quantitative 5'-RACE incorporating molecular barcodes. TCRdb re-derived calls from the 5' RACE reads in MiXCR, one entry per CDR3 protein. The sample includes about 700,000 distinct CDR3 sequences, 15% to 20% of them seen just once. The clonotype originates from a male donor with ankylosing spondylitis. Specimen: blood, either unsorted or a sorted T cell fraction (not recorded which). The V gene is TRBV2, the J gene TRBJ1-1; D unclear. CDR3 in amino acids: CASSVDARTEAFF. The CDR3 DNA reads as TGTGCCAGCAGTGTGGATGCGCGGACTGAAGCTTTCTTT. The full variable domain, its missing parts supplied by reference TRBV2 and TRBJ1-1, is EPEVTQTPSHQVTQMGQEVILRCVPISNHLYFYWYRQILGQKVEFLVSFYNNEISEKSEIFDDQFSVERPDGSNFTLKIRSTKLEDSAMYFCASSVDARTEAFFGQGTRLTVV.